This TCR beta chain appears in the sequencing data of a study of identical twins (dated by TCRdb to 2015 to 2016). About the full investigation: TCR alpha and beta repertoires from monozygotic twins, unrelated adults of various ages and cord blood were deep-sequenced to test whether fetal clonotypes persist. To rule out contamination, the twin experiments were replicated at different times with different library preparation protocols. The full study reports these points: Fewer insertions were carried by abundant cord blood beta clonotypes; a weaker similar trend was observed in young adult naive repertoires, while no such trend was observed in memory repertoires. Excess twin sharing in beta out-of-frame sequences was weaker because fewer shared sequences lowered the signal-to-noise ratio. Zero-insertion analyses could be partly confounded by invariant T cells such as MAIT and iNKT, although diverse VJ usage argued against such confounding for most clonotypes. Out-of-frame TCR alpha sequences shared between twins showed an excess of low generation-probability sequences compared with coincidental sharing between unrelated individuals. In monozygotic twins, out-of-frame TCR alpha sharing was systematically underestimated by recombination models, although the models agreed with sharing between unrelated individuals. Because the same donors could not be followed over many years, conclusions were based on cross-sectional statistical analysis.

About this clonotype: Its recognized antigen is unknown. One base away there is no much larger clone; base qualities are not given.

Every donor was a healthy Caucasian. The twin cohort consisted of three pairs of female monozygotic twins, all aged about 18 to 30 years. RNA for TCR libraries was isolated from peripheral blood mononuclear cells. The germline V gene yields KGHDR for CDR1 and SFDVKD for CDR2. Including cysteine and phenylalanine, the CDR3 has 14 amino acids. The DNA shown is the 42-base CDR3, in frame from base 1. V is trimmed back by 2 bases and J by 7 bases, and the junction contains 6 bases that no gene match accounts for. Library preparation was by 5' RACE. The sequencer listed for this sample is Illumina HiSeq 2000. Template switching added a universal primer binding site, and the final cDNA carried a unique molecular identifier that allowed TCR cDNA molecules to be counted accurately. Specific primers in the conserved constant-segment region were used to synthesize first-strand cDNA for TCR alpha and beta chains. To control for contamination, every cDNA library was double barcoded, receiving both a SMART-Mk sample barcode and Illumina barcodes. TruSeq adapter sequences, together with Illumina sample barcodes, were added in two successive PCR steps. The Illumina HiSeq platform was used with custom primers to sequence TCR alpha and beta cDNA libraries. The authors' analysis ran thus. Unique molecular identifiers were extracted from raw reads with MiGEC, and CDR3 positions were determined with MiXCR. Recombination models were inferred per individual with the repgenHMM and IGoR tools using an EM algorithm. Shared clonotypes were analyzed with the tcR package in R, and sharing was normalized by the product of cloneset sizes. To study raw recombination without the effects of thymic and clonal selection, out-of-frame nonproductive sequences were analyzed. TCRdb reprocessing: public reads trimmed at Q25 with fastp, clones called with MiXCR, in-frame beta chains kept. Every entry covers one CDR3 protein and lists the most common genes and DNA from its rows. TCRdb, not the original authors, processed these V and J calls. This sample comprises hundreds of thousands of distinct CDR3 sequences, 9% to 15% of them detected only once. 1.5% to 2% of the sample comes from the top ten.

The same sample was also used in a study of yellow fever vaccine responses in identical twins. Taken from the second paper: The T cell response to vaccination in identical twins was reported by the authors to appear partly convergent and partly personalized. In identical twins, the study followed T cell clones that responded to the vaccine with precision.

Recombination joined TRBV24-1 with TRBJ2-5, and TRBD1 aligns with 7 junction nucleotides. Material for sequencing was PBMCs. This TCR was sampled from a woman in her late teens or twenties in good health. The nucleotides read TGTGCCACCAGTGATTCCGACAGGGCCGGGACCCAGTACTTC. Protein translation: CATSDSDRAGTQYF.